This T cell receptor (beta chain) was captured by sequencing in a study of CD8 T cells in Susac syndrome. When the RNA was reverse transcribed, random hexamers were used with an input of roughly 0.45 to 1 ug. By means of immunoSEQ multiplex PCR, TCR beta CDR3 spanning 54 Vbeta and 13 Jbeta underwent amplification. TCRdb recomputed calls from the immunoSEQ multiplex PCR reads with MiXCR, one row per CDR3 protein. The repertoire holds 250,000 to 300,000 distinct CDR3 sequences, about 85% seen once, with approximately 0.11% in the top ten. CDR1 is MDHEN and CDR2 is SYDVKM in the germline V gene. There are 14 residues in the CDR3. V was cut by 3 bases and J by 2 bases, with 10 bases left in between.

The sequence came from a human donor with multiple sclerosis. Material: CD8+ T cells from PBMCs. V gene TRBV28 combines with J gene TRBJ1-2; D not resolved. The CDR3 sequence: CASSLRGTNYGYTF. CDR3 bases: TGTGCCAGCAGTTTGCGGGGAACAAACTATGGCTACACCTTC.